The present T cell receptor beta chain was sequenced within a study of shared clonotypes between healthy human individuals. The wider study: Three plates were used per donor for CD4 naive, three for CD4 memory, two for CD8 naive and one for CD8 memory.

Comments on this clone: No antigen is known for it. Other DNA sequences in the same sample also yield this CDR3.

Germline assignment: CDR1 GTSNPN and CDR2 SVGIG (reference sequence). This CDR3 has 12 residues. V was pared by 0 bases and J by 3 bases, with 6 bases between. The study, taken as a whole, reports: When naive CD4 clonotypes were compared across a few donors, approximately 5% were shared. Clonotypes shared by all four sorted-subset donors had higher generation probabilities than non-shared clonotypes.

In the study's own analysis: Junction-only immunoSEQ sequences carried no quality scores, so filtering differed. Only in-frame clones appear in the TCRdb table, and some are missing; sequencing was by immunoSEQ multiplex PCR. V and J calls plus clone size are reproduced from that table; the DNA served to infer D and trimming. The sample lists around 2,000,000 clones, 95% seen once, with roughly 0.13% in the top ten. This clonotype was obtained from a young man in good health. Material for sequencing was naive CD4+ T cells sorted from blood. Subset indicated: CD45RA+ positively selected. The genes are TRBV30 and TRBJ2-7; D perhaps matches TRBD2 (5 bases). The CDR3 loop reads CAWSVGGYEQYF. Written as DNA, the CDR3 is TGTGCCTGGAGTGTCGGAGGCTACGAGCAGTACTTC. Full variable domain (missing parts from reference TRBV30 and TRBJ2-7): SQTIHQWPATLVQPVGSPLSLECTVEGTSNPNLYWYRQAAGRGLQLLFYSVGIGQISSEVPQNLSASRPQDRQFILSSKKLLLSDSGFYLCAWSVGGYEQYFGPGTRLTVT.